This entry lists 29 T cell receptor beta chains sequenced from one sample in a study of shared clonotypes between healthy human individuals. Some clones are missing from TCRdb's copy, which holds only in-frame ones; the method was immunoSEQ multiplex PCR. In the table there are over a million clones, about three quarters of which are singletons. The sample taken for sequencing was memory CD4+ T cells sorted from blood. The subset: CD45RA-negative fraction. The receptor set was obtained from a man between 18 and 29 years old in good health.

The chain has TRBV6-5 and TRBJ1-3; D is uncertain. The V end lost 5 bases, the J end lost 4 bases, and 12 bases lay between the germline ends. The CDR3 runs to 14 residues. Germline V CDR1 and CDR2: MNHEY, SVGAGI. The CDR3 bases are TGTGCCAGCAGTGTCCCGGATGACGGAAACACCATATATTTT. It codes for CASSVPDDGNTIYF.

CDR3: CASSLVGGDRKQYF. As DNA, the CDR3 is TGTGCCAGCAGTTTAGTGGGGGGGGATCGTAAGCAGTACTTC. The chain uses TRBV28 and TRBJ2-7; 7 bases are a match to TRBD2. V was clipped by 2 bases and J by 8 bases; unmatched bases: 9. The CDR3 is 14 amino acids. The germline CDR1 and CDR2 sequences are MDHEN and SYDVKM.

This clone was recorded once. J is TRBJ2-5 and V is TRBV10-3; 8 bases align to TRBD1. Germline loops: CDR1 ENHRY, CDR2 SYGVKD. The CDR3 has 12 amino acids. CDR3 nucleotide sequence: TGTGCGGTCCAGGGGGCAGGGGAGACCCAGTACTTC. It encodes CAVQGAGETQYF.

The chain carries TRBV15 and TRBJ2-3, with TRBD2 matching 12 bases. V trimming: 4 bases; J trimming: 4 bases; junction bases outside the gene matches: 15. This CDR3 region has 19 residues. CDR1 is LNHNV and CDR2 is YYDKDF in the germline V gene (reference sequence). CDR3 loop: CATSTGGLAGGTGSDTQYF. DNA for the CDR3: TGTGCCACCAGCACCGGGGGGCTAGCGGGAGGGACGGGCTCAGATACGCAGTATTTT.

This chain links TRBV7-2 with TRBJ1-1, with D possibly TRBD1 on 5 matching bases. Germline CDR1 SGHTA, CDR2 FQGNSA. Trimming took off 4 bases at V and 5 bases at J, with 17 bases between the two ends. The CDR3 extends over 15 amino acids. The CDR3 bases are TGTGCCAGCAGCTCCGGCCGGGGGTGGGGGACTGAAGCTTTCTTT. This encodes CASSSGRGWGTEAFF.

The chain recombines TRBV11-2 with TRBJ2-6, with D perhaps matching TRBD1 (5 bases). The CDR3 loop spans 15 amino acids. The V gene's germline CDR1 is SGHAT and CDR2 FQNNGV. The V end lost 1 base, the J end lost 2 bases, and 6 bases lay between the germline ends. The chain's CDR3 is CASSLGRAGANVLTF. CDR3 DNA sequence: TGTGCCAGCAGCTTAGGCAGGGCTGGGGCCAACGTCCTGACTTTC.

This chain links TRBV29-1 with TRBJ1-2; 8 bases are shared with TRBD1. CDR1 is SQVTM and CDR2 is ANQGSEA in the germline V gene. With V trimmed by 7 bases and J by 6 bases, 13 bases remained unmatched. The CDR3 is made up of 14 amino acids. The CDR3 here is CSAIPGDRKDGYTF. As DNA, the CDR3 is TGCAGCGCCATTCCCGGGGACAGGAAGGATGGCTACACCTTC.

This clone was picked up a small number of times. The CDR3 spells CASSVWAGEAYNEQFF. The CDR3, as DNA: TGTGCCAGCAGTGTGTGGGCGGGAGAGGCCTACAATGAGCAGTTCTTC. The chain combines TRBV6-1 with TRBJ2-1, with 7 bases lining up with TRBD2. The CDR3 consists of 16 residues. Per the germline V gene, CDR1 is MNHNS and CDR2 is SASEGT. V lost 4 bases, J lost 2 bases, and 8 bases stayed unmatched.

V usage is TRBV2 and J usage is TRBJ2-7; 11 bases are shared with TRBD1. This CDR3 region has 14 residues. The V segment lost 6 bases and the J segment 5 bases; nucleotides outside the gene matches: 6. In germline, CDR1 is SNHLY, CDR2 FYNNEI. CDR3 loop: CASRLDRGLNEQYF. CDR3 sequence (DNA): TGTGCCAGCAGGTTGGACAGGGGGCTGAACGAGCAGTACTTC.

The J gene is TRBJ2-7, the V gene TRBV28; possibly TRBD2 for D (8 bases). The CDR3 loop spans 14 amino acids. V was trimmed by 6 bases and J by 3 bases, leaving 15 bases between them. The germline CDR1 and CDR2 sequences are MDHEN and SYDVKM. The CDR3 region is CASSPGGGGYEQYF. The CDR3 DNA reads TGTGCCAGCAGCCCGGGAGGGGGCGGCTACGAGCAGTACTTC.

This chain connects TRBV5-1 to TRBJ2-7; D gene uncertain. The CDR3 has 13 residues. V lost 2 bases and J 3 bases, leaving 9 bases between the germline ends. Germline CDR1 is SGHRS and CDR2 is YFSETQ. The CDR3 coding sequence is TGCGCCAGCAGCTTAGTAGCACGCTACGAGCAGTACTTC. Its protein product is CASSLVARYEQYF.

The genes are TRBV6-1 and TRBJ2-7; tentatively, D is TRBD2 (5 bases). Germline CDR1 reads MNHNS; CDR2 reads SASEGT. CDR3 length: 15 amino acids. V was clipped by 2 bases and J by 3 bases, with 14 bases between them. This CDR3 reads CASSEFLGDDYEQYF. For the CDR3, the DNA is TGTGCCAGCAGTGAATTCTTGGGAGATGACTACGAGCAGTACTTC.

The genes are TRBV9 and TRBJ1-3, with D possibly TRBD1 on 5 matching bases. Germline-derived CDR1 and CDR2 are SGDLS and YYNGEE. The CDR3 spans 14 residues. Between the trimmed V and J ends, which lost 4 bases and 1 base, there was a span of 9 bases. The CDR3 bases are TGTGCCAGCAGCACAGGCCAATCTGGAAACACCATATATTTT. Protein: CASSTGQSGNTIYF. The full variable domain, in which reference TRBV9 and TRBJ1-3 provide the parts outside the CDR3, is DSGVTQTPKHLITATGQRVTLRCSPRSGDLSVYWYQQSLDQGLQFLIQYYNGEERAKGNILERFSAQQFPDLHSELNLSSLELGDSALYFCASSTGQSGNTIYFGEGSWLTVV.

V and J are TRBV5-4 and TRBJ1-2; D gene uncertain. Trimming removed 3 bases at V and 1 base at J, with 10 bases between. The CDR3 has 14 residues. The germline V gene encodes CDR1 SGHNT and CDR2 YYREEE (reference sequence). In nucleotides, the CDR3 is TGTGCCAGCAGCTCCTGGACGGATAACTATGGCTACACCTTC. This sequence encodes CASSSWTDNYGYTF.

This chain joins TRBV30 and TRBJ1-3; D unresolved. The V end was cut by 7 bases, the J end by 2 bases, with 18 bases between. The CDR3 length is 15 residues. The V gene's germline CDR1 is GTSNPN and CDR2 SVGIG (reference sequence). CDR3 sequence: CAFNGDNHPGNTIYF. The CDR3 nucleotides are TGTGCCTTCAACGGTGACAACCACCCTGGAAACACCATATATTTT. The whole variable domain, filled in from reference TRBV30 and TRBJ1-3, reads SQTIHQWPATLVQPVGSPLSLECTVEGTSNPNLYWYRQAAGRGLQLLFYSVGIGQISSEVPQNLSASRPQDRQFILSSKKLLLSDSGFYLCAFNGDNHPGNTIYFGEGSWLTVV.

Only one count was recorded for this clone. The chain employs TRBV9 and TRBJ1-2, with D unclear. The V end lost 5 bases, the J end lost 8 bases, and 7 bases lay between the germline ends. Germline CDR1 reads SGDLS; CDR2 reads YYNGEE. This CDR3 is built from 10 residues. CDR3 sequence reads: CASRGAGYTF. CDR3 coding DNA: TGTGCCAGCAGAGGTGCGGGCTACACCTTC.

The chain is built from TRBV6-5 and TRBJ2-7; D not resolved. Looked up from germline, CDR1 is MNHEY and CDR2 is SVGAGI. The CDR3 is 14 amino acids. V gave up 2 bases and J gave up 5 bases, with 13 bases separating them. CDR3 region: CASSYSGMSDEQYF. CDR3 DNA sequence: TGTGCCAGCAGTTACAGTGGGATGAGCGACGAGCAGTACTTC.

J is TRBJ2-4 and V is TRBV27; the D gene is possibly TRBD1 (5 bases). V lost 4 bases and J 0 bases, leaving 10 bases between the germline ends. Looked up from germline, CDR1 is MNHEY and CDR2 is SMNVEV (reference sequence). This CDR3 comprises 15 residues. Here the CDR3 DNA reads TGTGCCAGCAGTTACCAGGGTGTAGCCAAAAACATTCAGTACTTC. Translation gives CASSYQGVAKNIQYF.

The rearrangement joins TRBV5-6 to TRBJ1-2, with 7 bases matching TRBD1. Looked up from germline, CDR1 is SGHDT and CDR2 is YYEEEE. V shed 4 bases, J shed 5 bases, and the junction held 14 bases outside the gene matches. CDR3 length: 16 residues. CDR3 DNA sequence: TGTGCCAGCAGCCCCACACTGCCGGGGACAGTTTATGGCTACACCTTC. This codes for CASSPTLPGTVYGYTF.

The gene calls are TRBV29-1 and TRBJ1-1, with 10 bases aligning to TRBD1. J gave up 9 bases and V 7 bases, and 17 bases lay outside the gene matches. Germline V gives CDR1 SQVTM, CDR2 ANQGSEA. The CDR3 totals 15 residues. CDR3 amino acids: CSAMFGTGVEKQAFF. In DNA form, the CDR3 reads TGCAGCGCGATGTTTGGGACAGGGGTTGAGAAGCAAGCTTTCTTT.

The gene calls are TRBV30 and TRBJ1-4; D not certain. Germline CDR1 reads GTSNPN; CDR2 reads SVGIG (reference sequence). The V end lost 1 base, the J end lost 2 bases, and 8 bases lay between the germline ends. The CDR3 is made up of 14 amino acids. CDR3 protein: CAWSGSGTNEKLFF. The CDR3 nucleotides read TGTGCCTGGAGTGGTTCGGGGACTAATGAAAAACTGTTTTTT.

This clone was seen only once. This sequence joins TRBV15 and TRBJ2-4; weak D call: TRBD2 (6 bases). V lost 0 bases and J lost 4, with 16 bases in between. The CDR3 has 17 residues. Germline V lookup: CDR1 LNHNV, CDR2 YYDKDF (reference sequence). CDR3 loop: CATSRDRGEAGKNIQYF. Written as DNA, the CDR3 is TGTGCCACCAGCAGAGATCGAGGGGAAGCGGGTAAAAACATTCAGTACTTC.

The genes are TRBV7-9 and TRBJ2-7; D remains ambiguous. The CDR3 spans 13 residues. CDR1 and CDR2 from the germline V gene are SEHNR and FQNEAQ (reference sequence). The V end was cut by 4 bases, the J end by 3 bases, with 10 bases between. The DNA of the CDR3 is TGTGCCAGCAGCTACGGGTCTCTCTACGAGCAGTACTTC. It codes for CASSYGSLYEQYF.

The chain joins TRBV11-3 to TRBJ1-1; D unresolved. Germline loops: CDR1 SGHNT, CDR2 YENEEA. Trimming shortened V by 4 bases and J by 0 bases, and 6 bases separated the two germline ends. CDR3 size: 13 residues. In nucleotides, the CDR3 is TGTGCCAGCAGCTCCGAATTGAACACTGAAGCTTTCTTT. Protein sequence: CASSSELNTEAFF.

This clone was picked up many times. The chain recombines TRBV6-1 with TRBJ2-7; the match to TRBD2 covers 7 bases. The germline CDR1 and CDR2 sequences are MNHNS and SASEGT. Trimming at V came to 2 bases and at J to 6 bases, leaving 13 bases not matched to a gene. The CDR3 sequence is 16 residues long. The CDR3 nucleotides read TGTGCCAGCAGTGAACAGGCGGGAGTGGGGCTAGGCGAGCAGTACTTC. This translates into CASSEQAGVGLGEQYF.

The genes are TRBV27 and TRBJ1-5; 9 bases are shared with TRBD1. The CDR3 consists of 18 residues. Germline CDR1 reads MNHEY; CDR2 reads SMNVEV (reference sequence). The V segment lost 0 bases and the J segment 3 bases; nucleotides outside the gene matches: 9. Written as DNA, the CDR3 is TGTGCCAGCAGTTTATCGTTGGTTGGACAGGGGATCAATCAGCCCCAGCATTTT. Its protein is CASSLSLVGQGINQPQHF.

J is TRBJ2-3 and V is TRBV27; 12 bases fit TRBD2. The V gene end was trimmed by 7 bases and the J gene end by 8 bases; junction bases not matched to a gene: 7. From germline, CDR1 is MNHEY and CDR2 SMNVEV (reference sequence). CDR3 length: 14 residues. For the CDR3, the DNA is TGTGCCAGCAATCTAGCGGGAGGGCCTGGTACGCAGTATTTT. Protein: CASNLAGGPGTQYF.

The rearrangement uses TRBV10-2 and TRBJ2-1; 13 positions match TRBD2. The CDR3 is made up of 17 amino acids. Germline V gives CDR1 WSHSY, CDR2 SAAADI. The ends lost 6 bases at V and 12 bases at J; junction bases unmatched: 17. The CDR3 DNA reads TGCGCCAGCAGGGGAAAGAATCCGGGACTAGCGGGAATCAGGCAGTTCTTC. Protein: CASRGKNPGLAGIRQFF.

This rearrangement joins TRBV2 to TRBJ2-5; 9 bases align to TRBD1. Germline lookup yields CDR1 SNHLY and CDR2 FYNNEI. V gave up 6 bases and J gave up 5 bases; unmatched junction bases: 13. CDR3 length: 16 residues. The CDR3 DNA follows: TGTGCCAGCAGGTCCCAGACAGGGGGAAAGGGGGAGACCCAGTACTTC. Its protein is CASRSQTGGKGETQYF.